The rows below give T cell receptor beta chains drawn from one sample of a study of Ad26.COV2.S vaccination and SARS-CoV-2 variants. The data were produced by immunoSEQ multiplex PCR, yet TCRdb's version contains in-frame clones alone and is incomplete. The top ten clones hold about 1.7% of a sample with under 500,000 clones, about 92% of them seen once. The sample in question was peripheral blood, obtained in a trial of Ad26.COV2.S vaccine versus placebo. All receptors come from a person between 18 and 60 years old who received the Ad26.COV2.S COVID-19 vaccine or a placebo. The CDR3 runs from the conserved cysteine through the conserved F or W. Fields, in order: clone size, D gene, J gene, V gene, CDR3 protein, CDR3 DNA. The D gene is left open where the match is weak. Only some rows state a clone size, as once, few, many or a class for expanded clones.

once,NA,TRBJ2-5,TRBV7-7,CASSLNRGGGQETQYF,TGTGCTAGCAGCTTAAATCGAGGGGGGGGACAAGAGACCCAGTACTTC
NA,TRBD1,TRBJ2-7,TRBV5-1,CASSSGGNYEQYF,TGCGCCAGCAGCTCAGGGGGAAACTACGAGCAGTACTTC
NA,TRBD1,TRBJ2-7,TRBV10-2,CASSESGQGDEQYF,TGCGCCAGCAGTGAGTCCGGACAGGGAGACGAGCAGTACTTC
NA,TRBD1,TRBJ2-7,TRBV6-5,CATTGTVRYEQYF,TGTGCCACCACCGGGACAGTCAGGTACGAGCAGTACTTC
NA,NA,TRBJ1-6,TRBV21-1,CASSPPPGQADHISYNSPLHF,TGTGCCAGCAGCCCCCCCCCGGGACAGGCTGACCACATCTCCTATAATTCACCCCTCCACTTT
NA,TRBD1,TRBJ2-1,TRBV27,CASSLRDRAGNEQFF,TGTGCCAGCAGTCTCCGGGACAGGGCTGGCAATGAGCAGTTCTTC
NA,TRBD1,TRBJ1-3,TRBV5-5,CASSGARQGASGGNTIYF,TGTGCCAGCAGCGGTGCCCGACAGGGGGCATCGGGTGGAAACACCATATATTTT
NA,NA,TRBJ1-4,TRBV5-8,CASSAGPNNEKLFF,TGTGCCAGCAGCGCGGGACCAAATAATGAAAAACTGTTTTTT
NA,NA,TRBJ2-7,TRBV2,CASSERGIMSSYEQYF,TGTGCCAGCAGTGAGAGGGGTATTATGAGCTCCTACGAGCAGTACTTC
few,TRBD2,TRBJ2-3,TRBV27,CASSSRSTSGGAGTDTQYF,TGTGCCAGCAGTTCCCGATCGACTAGCGGGGGGGCGGGGACAGATACGCAGTATTTT
NA,TRBD2,TRBJ2-3,TRBV5-1,CASSNSGGIDTQYF,TGCGCCAGCAGCAATAGCGGGGGGATAGATACGCAGTATTTT
once,NA,TRBJ2-4,TRBV6-2/TRBV6-3,CASSYGYLAKNIQYF,TGTGCCAGCAGTTACGGGTATTTGGCCAAAAACATTCAGTACTTC
NA,NA,TRBJ2-1,TRBV5-1,CASSLPSADRFF,TGCGCCAGCAGCTTGCCGAGTGCTGATAGGTTCTTC
NA,NA,TRBJ2-3,TRBV28,CASKNSDTQYF,TGTGCCAGCAAGAATTCGGATACGCAGTATTTT
NA,NA,TRBJ1-1,TRBV6-2/TRBV6-3,CASSYGERVNTEAFF,TGTGCCAGCAGTTACGGCGAAAGGGTGAACACTGAAGCTTTCTTT
NA,TRBD1,TRBJ1-6,TRBV4-3,CASSHRDRENSPLHF,TGCGCCAGCAGCCACAGGGACAGGGAGAATTCACCCCTCCACTTT
NA,TRBD1,TRBJ1-4,TRBV9,CASSTWTGDTANEKLFF,TGTGCCAGCAGCACGTGGACAGGGGACACAGCTAATGAAAAACTGTTTTTT
NA,NA,TRBJ1-2,TRBV7-8,CASSLDRAGYGYTF,TGTGCCAGCAGCTTAGACAGGGCAGGGTATGGCTACACCTTC
NA,NA,TRBJ2-3,TRBV4-1,CASSQVANTQYF,TGCGCCAGCAGCCAAGTTGCGAATACGCAGTATTTT
few,NA,TRBJ2-7,TRBV6-5,CASSYYGTVSYEQYF,TGTGCCAGCAGTTACTACGGGACTGTCTCCTACGAGCAGTACTTC
once,NA,TRBJ2-2,TRBV5-1,CASSLAGARDTGELFF,TGCGCCAGCAGCTTGGCTGGGGCGCGAGACACCGGGGAGCTGTTTTTT
NA,TRBD2,TRBJ2-5,TRBV3-1/TRBV3-2,CASVPGLDSVTETQYF,TGTGCCAGCGTACCGGGACTAGACTCTGTCACGGAGACCCAGTACTTC
NA,NA,TRBJ1-1,TRBV7-9,CASSLVAPEAFF,TGTGCCAGCAGCTTAGTTGCCCCCGAAGCTTTCTTT
NA,NA,TRBJ1-1,TRBV5-4,CASSLGRPNTEAFF,TGTGCCAGCAGCTTGGGTAGACCGAACACTGAAGCTTTCTTT
NA,NA,TRBJ2-3,TRBV30,CAWSVGADTQYF,TGTGCCTGGAGTGTAGGCGCAGATACGCAGTATTTT
NA,TRBD2,TRBJ2-1,TRBV10-3,CAISFEAGGPPNEQFF,TGTGCCATCAGTTTTGAAGCGGGGGGGCCCCCAAATGAGCAGTTCTTC
NA,NA,TRBJ2-5,TRBV7-9,CASSSSFGSQETQYF,TGTGCCAGCAGCTCCTCATTCGGATCTCAAGAGACCCAGTACTTC
NA,NA,TRBJ2-7,TRBV28,CATRRPGRTYEQYF,TGTGCCACCCGTCGCCCCGGACGGACCTACGAGCAGTACTTC
once,NA,TRBJ2-1,TRBV11-3,CASSLDAGTGNEQFF,TGTGCCAGCAGCTTAGACGCCGGGACGGGGAATGAGCAGTTCTTC
NA,TRBD1,TRBJ2-1,TRBV5-6,CASSSTDRGGNNEQFF,TGTGCCAGCAGCTCTACGGACAGGGGGGGCAACAATGAGCAGTTCTTC
NA,NA,TRBJ2-7,TRBV2,CASSEPETASYEQYF,TGTGCCAGCAGTGAACCCGAGACAGCCTCCTACGAGCAGTACTTC
NA,NA,TRBJ2-5,TRBV9,CASSGKNRVRETQYF,TGTGCCAGCAGCGGTAAAAACAGGGTAAGAGAGACCCAGTACTTC
NA,NA,TRBJ2-4,TRBV5-6,CASSRDSIGKNIQYF,TGTGCCAGCAGCAGGGACTCAATTGGCAAAAACATTCAGTACTTC
NA,TRBD1,TRBJ1-6,TRBV25-1,CASTSTGGAIIGGSPLHF,TGTGCCAGCACCTCGACAGGGGGCGCGATTATTGGCGGTTCACCCCTCCACTTT
NA,TRBD1,TRBJ1-2,TRBV19,CASSGQAYYGYTF,TGTGCCAGTAGTGGACAGGCCTACTATGGCTACACCTTC
NA,TRBD1,TRBJ1-1,TRBV4-3,CASSPDRDTEAFF,TGCGCCAGCAGCCCGGACAGGGACACTGAAGCTTTCTTT
NA,NA,TRBJ2-3,TRBV19,CASSIEVFPSTDTQYF,TGTGCCAGTAGTATAGAAGTATTCCCGAGCACAGATACGCAGTATTTT
NA,TRBD1,TRBJ2-7,TRBV27,CASSLSDRGRDEQYF,TGTGCCAGCAGTTTATCAGACAGGGGGCGCGACGAGCAGTACTTC
NA,NA,TRBJ2-3,TRBV18,CASSRSDTQYF,TGTGCCAGCTCACGGTCAGATACGCAGTATTTT
NA,NA,TRBJ1-5,TRBV3-1/TRBV3-2,CASSPPGDNQPQHF,TGTGCCAGCAGCCCTCCAGGGGATAATCAGCCCCAGCATTTT
NA,NA,TRBJ1-6,TRBV6-5,CASTTVFVNSPLHF,TGTGCCAGCACTACAGTATTCGTTAATTCACCCCTCCACTTT
NA,NA,TRBJ1-5,TRBV6-5,CASSYSGRGNQPQHF,TGTGCCAGCAGTTACTCTGGCAGGGGAAATCAGCCCCAGCATTTT
NA,NA,TRBJ1-1,TRBV6-2/TRBV6-3,CASSYSGGLNTEAFF,TGTGCCAGCAGTTACTCTGGGGGGCTGAACACTGAAGCTTTCTTT
NA,NA,TRBJ1-1,TRBV5-8,CASSLAGRALNTEAFF,TGTGCCAGCAGCTTGGCGGGCAGGGCACTGAACACTGAAGCTTTCTTT
NA,TRBD2,TRBJ2-7,TRBV4-1,CASSQDGLAGVADEQYF,TGCGCCAGCAGCCAAGACGGACTAGCGGGGGTAGCGGACGAGCAGTACTTC
NA,NA,TRBJ1-1,TRBV6-6,CASNSHEWNTEAFF,TGTGCCAGCAATTCTCATGAGTGGAACACTGAAGCTTTCTTT